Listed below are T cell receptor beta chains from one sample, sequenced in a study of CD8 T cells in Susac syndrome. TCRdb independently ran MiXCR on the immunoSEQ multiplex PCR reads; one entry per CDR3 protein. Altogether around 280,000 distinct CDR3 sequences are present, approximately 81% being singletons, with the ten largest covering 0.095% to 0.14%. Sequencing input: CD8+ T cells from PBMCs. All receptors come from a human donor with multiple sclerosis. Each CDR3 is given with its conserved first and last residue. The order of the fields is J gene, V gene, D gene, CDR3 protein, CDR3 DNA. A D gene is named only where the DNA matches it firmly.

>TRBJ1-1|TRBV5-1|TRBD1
CASRQGVNTEAFF
TGCGCCAGCAGGCAGGGGGTGAACACTGAAGCTTTCTTT
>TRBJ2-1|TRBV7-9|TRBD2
CASSPGTSLNEQFF
TGTGCCAGCAGCCCTGGGACTAGCCTTAATGAGCAGTTCTTC
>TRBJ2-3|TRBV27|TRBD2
CASSRASGTQYF
TGTGCCAGCAGTCGAGCTAGCGGGACGCAGTATTTT
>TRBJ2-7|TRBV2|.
CASNGGISYEQYF
TGTGCCAGCAATGGAGGGATCAGCTACGAGCAGTACTTC
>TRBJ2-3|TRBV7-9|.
CASSYDGGQTDTQYF
TGTGCCAGCAGCTATGACGGGGGCCAAACAGATACGCAGTATTTT
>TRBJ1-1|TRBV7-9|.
CASSLETEAFF
TGTGCCAGCAGCTTGGAGACTGAAGCTTTCTTT
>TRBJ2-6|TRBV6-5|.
CASDIRGSGANVLTF
TGTGCCAGCGACATCAGGGGCTCTGGGGCCAACGTCCTGACTTTC
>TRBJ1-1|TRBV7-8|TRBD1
CASRPSNRGTEAFF
TGTGCCAGCAGACCTTCAAACAGGGGAACTGAAGCTTTCTTT
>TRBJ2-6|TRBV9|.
CASSVPRDLQGSGANVLTF
TGTGCCAGCAGCGTACCCCGGGACCTTCAGGGCTCTGGGGCCAACGTCCTGACTTTC
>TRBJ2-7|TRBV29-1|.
CSAISVSYEQYF
TGCAGCGCCATTTCAGTCTCCTACGAGCAGTACTTC
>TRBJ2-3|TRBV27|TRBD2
CASSLGRGRDTQYF
TGTGCCAGCAGTTTAGGGCGGGGGAGGGATACGCAGTATTTT
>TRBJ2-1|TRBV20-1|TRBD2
CSASLRWTSGQIYRPGEQFF
TGCAGTGCTAGTCTTCGCTGGACTAGCGGGCAGATTTATCGTCCTGGTGAGCAGTTCTTC
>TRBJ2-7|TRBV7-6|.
CASSLGDPYEQYF
TGTGCCAGCAGCTTAGGCGACCCCTACGAGCAGTACTTC
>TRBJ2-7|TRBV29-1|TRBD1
CSVAGTGSSYEQYF
TGCAGCGTGGCCGGGACAGGGAGCTCCTACGAGCAGTACTTC
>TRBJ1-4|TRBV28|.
CASKRHQGWGEKLFF
TGTGCCAGCAAGCGACACCAGGGATGGGGTGAAAAACTGTTTTTT
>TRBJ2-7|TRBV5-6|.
CASSSTREMSYEQYF
TGTGCCAGCAGTTCCACCAGGGAAATGTCCTACGAGCAGTACTTC